The 30 T cell receptor beta chains listed next were all sequenced from one sample in a study of OX40 agonist ivuxolimab in advanced cancers. Profiled with immunoSEQ multiplex PCR; TCRdb holds only in-frame clones, not every one. The sample holds almost 65,000 clones, approximately 83% seen once. The sequenced sample was CD4+ or CD8+ T cells sorted from blood, obtained in a trial of the OX40 agonist ivuxolimab. These receptors all come from an adult with an advanced solid tumor such as melanoma, head and neck, liver or kidney cancer.

J is TRBJ2-3 and V is TRBV2, with D hard to call. The CDR3 is 11 residues long. Deletions cut 6 bases from V and 6 bases from J, with 7 bases between. Germline V gene data show CDR1 as SNHLY and CDR2 as FYNNEI. As DNA, the CDR3 is TGTGCCAGCAGGTTGGGGGATACGCAGTATTTT. It specifies CASRLGDTQYF.

The chain uses TRBV6-5 and TRBJ1-5; the match to TRBD1 covers 7 bases. J lost 7 bases, V lost 0 bases, and 6 bases had no gene match. CDR3 length: 15 amino acids. From germline, CDR1 is MNHEY and CDR2 SVGAGI. DNA for the CDR3: TGTGCCAGCAGTTACTCGTCAAACAGGGGACAGCCCCAGCATTTT. Translated: CASSYSSNRGQPQHF.

The chain combines TRBV29-1 with TRBJ2-7; 8 bases are a match to TRBD1. Germline lookup yields CDR1 SQVTM and CDR2 ANQGSEA. This CDR3 region has 13 residues. Germline trimming cut 6 bases from V and 2 bases from J; bases unmatched to any gene: 6. CDR3 in amino acids: CSVRTGTTYEQYF. The DNA of the CDR3 is TGCAGCGTCCGGACAGGGACCACCTACGAGCAGTACTTC.

V gene TRBV18 combines with J gene TRBJ2-3, with D maybe TRBD1 (6 bases). Trimming pared 2 bases from V and 2 bases from J, leaving 11 bases between. The CDR3 contains 15 residues. Germline V gene lookup returns CDR1 KGHSH and CDR2 LQKENI. CDR3 residues: CASSPSQGITDTQYF. CDR3 DNA: TGTGCCAGCTCACCAAGTCAGGGGATCACAGATACGCAGTATTTT.

The V and J genes are TRBV2 and TRBJ2-5; D may be TRBD1 (6 bases). CDR3 length equals 13 residues. With 8 bases removed from V and 4 bases from J, the gap between germline ends came to 14 bases. CDR1 SNHLY and CDR2 FYNNEI come from the germline V gene. The CDR3 region is CASRRGNLETQYF. The CDR3 nucleotides read TGTGCCAGCCGCAGGGGAAACCTAGAGACCCAGTACTTC.

The chain links TRBV5-1 to TRBJ2-2; TRBD2 matches 9 bases. V shed 1 base, J shed 3 bases, and the junction held 10 bases outside the gene matches. The CDR3 length is 18 residues. CDR1 SGHRS and CDR2 YFSETQ come from the germline V gene. Written as DNA, the CDR3 is TGCGCCAGCAGCTTGAAGGCTAGCGGGGCAGTGGACACCGGGGAGCTGTTTTTT. Protein product: CASSLKASGAVDTGELFF.

V and J are TRBV7-6 and TRBJ1-5, with D uncertain. V gave up 2 bases and J gave up 4 bases, with 6 bases separating them. This CDR3 is 13 amino acids long. Germline assignment: CDR1 SGHVS and CDR2 FNYEAQ. The CDR3 spells CASSLNKNQPQHF. As DNA, the CDR3 is TGTGCCAGCAGCTTAAATAAAAATCAGCCCCAGCATTTT.

The chain is built from TRBV12-1 and TRBJ2-7; no check of the table's D call, TRBD1, against the DNA was made. TRBV12-1 is a pseudogene locus. The CDR3 is 15 residues long. The CDR3 DNA reads as TGTGCCAGCAGCATAGCCCCGGACAGGGAGTACGAGCAGTACTTC. Translated: CASSIAPDREYEQYF.

V is TRBV6-5 and J is TRBJ1-1, with D unresolved. Trimming removed 2 bases from V and 1 base from J, with 11 bases in between. The germline gives CDR1 MNHEY, CDR2 SVGAGI. The CDR3 has 15 residues. The CDR3 bases are TGTGCCAGCAGTTACAACAGACTCCAGAACACTGAAGCTTTCTTT. It specifies CASSYNRLQNTEAFF.

This clone was observed a few times. The chain joins TRBV4-2 to TRBJ2-2, with D unresolved. V lost 0 bases, J lost 7 bases, and 9 bases lay in between. Germline V gene sequence: CDR1 LGHNA, CDR2 YNFKEQ. This CDR3 comprises 14 residues. CDR3 loop: CASSQDFEVGELFF. The CDR3 region has the DNA TGTGCCAGCAGCCAAGATTTTGAAGTCGGGGAGCTGTTTTTT.

The chain recombines TRBV30 with TRBJ1-1; D unresolved. Germline CDR1 GTSNPN, CDR2 SVGIG (reference sequence). There are 16 residues in the CDR3. The V end lost 0 bases, the J end lost 4 bases, and 18 bases lay between the germline ends. The chain's CDR3 is CAWSVSLGRKGTEAFF. CDR3 nucleotides: TGTGCCTGGAGTGTCAGCCTAGGGCGAAAGGGCACTGAAGCTTTCTTT.

The rearrangement joins TRBV5-4 to TRBJ2-7, with 8 nucleotides matching TRBD2. Germline values: CDR1 SGHNT, CDR2 YYREEE (reference sequence). The trim removed 1 base at V and 3 bases at J, leaving 6 bases unmatched. This CDR3 spans 15 amino acids. CDR3 residues: CASSLSPGGLYEQYF. CDR3 DNA: TGTGCCAGCAGCTTGTCGCCGGGAGGGCTCTACGAGCAGTACTTC.

The genes are TRBV5-1 and TRBJ2-7; 9 bases align to TRBD1. The CDR3 has 15 amino acids. From germline, CDR1 is SGHRS and CDR2 YFSETQ. Trimming took 4 bases from V and 6 from J; bases not matched to a gene: 11. The CDR3 loop reads CASSLGQGRSGEQYF. The CDR3 DNA reads as TGCGCCAGCAGCCTAGGACAGGGGAGGTCGGGCGAGCAGTACTTC.

The gene calls are TRBV18 and TRBJ1-3; possible D gene TRBD1, 6 bases. The CDR3 contains 17 residues. Germline CDR1 is KGHSH and CDR2 is LQKENI. V was trimmed by 5 bases and J by 0 bases, leaving 17 bases between them. The CDR3 protein is CASSDWDTGSSGNTIYF. The CDR3 DNA follows: TGTGCCAGCTCAGATTGGGACACCGGAAGCTCTGGAAACACCATATATTTT.

The chain uses TRBV6-6 and TRBJ1-1; 7 nucleotides match TRBD1. This CDR3 contains 14 residues. CDR1 and CDR2 (germline): MNHNY, SVGAGI (reference sequence). J was trimmed by 6 bases and V by 4 bases; bases with no gene match: 8. Here the CDR3 reads CASSSRQGVPEAFF. CDR3 nucleotides: TGTGCCAGCAGTTCCCGACAGGGAGTCCCTGAAGCTTTCTTT.

This clone was seen only once. The chain is built from TRBV5-5 and TRBJ2-1, with D hard to call. Between the trimmed V and J ends, which lost 5 bases and 9 bases, there was a span of 12 bases. This CDR3 has 12 residues. CDR1 is SGHKS, CDR2 YYEKEE, per germline (reference sequence). For the CDR3, the DNA is TGTGCCAGCAGTTCCCCGTGGGGTGAGCAGTTCTTC. It is translated as CASSSPWGEQFF.

The rearrangement links TRBV2 to TRBJ1-1, with a possible D match to TRBD1 (5 bases). The CDR3 loop spans 13 amino acids. The germline V gene has CDR1 SNHLY and CDR2 FYNNEI. V was trimmed by 11 bases and J by 0 bases, leaving 13 bases between them. The CDR3 here is CASTRGVNTEAFF. Here the CDR3 DNA reads TGTGCCTCAACGCGGGGGGTGAACACTGAAGCTTTCTTT.

The rearrangement uses TRBV4-2 and TRBJ1-4; no firm D call. The V end lost 2 bases, the J end lost 7 bases, and 11 bases lay between the germline ends. Germline V lookup: CDR1 LGHNA, CDR2 YNFKEQ. CDR3 length: 14 residues. Here the CDR3 reads CASSQRNRAEKLFF. The CDR3 bases are TGTGCCAGCAGCCAAAGGAATCGGGCTGAAAAACTGTTTTTT.

The V and J genes are TRBV5-1 and TRBJ2-5; maybe TRBD1 (6 bases). This CDR3 has 15 residues. Germline-derived CDR1 and CDR2 are SGHRS and YFSETQ. The ends were cut back, 0 bases at V and 5 bases at J, with 14 bases in the middle. The CDR3 loop reads CASSLAAGAVETQYF. CDR3 DNA: TGCGCCAGCAGCTTGGCAGCAGGGGCCGTGGAGACCCAGTACTTC.

The chain recombines TRBV30 with TRBJ2-3; D perhaps matches TRBD2 (6 bases). Between the trimmed V and J ends, which lost 3 bases and 3 bases, there was a span of 16 bases. The CDR3 contains 15 residues. From germline, CDR1 is GTSNPN and CDR2 SVGIG (reference sequence). CDR3 loop: CAWRAGPRPTDTQYF. CDR3 nucleotide sequence: TGTGCCTGGAGGGCGGGACCAAGACCGACAGATACGCAGTATTTT.

The chain has TRBV19 and TRBJ1-2; TRBD1 aligns across 8 bases. V shed 7 bases and J 4 bases; nucleotides not matched to a gene: 8. The germline V gene has CDR1 LNHDA and CDR2 SQIVND (reference sequence). This CDR3 region has 14 residues. The DNA of the CDR3 is TGTGCCAGTAAAGAGACAGGGGATATCTATGGCTACACCTTC. It codes for CASKETGDIYGYTF. The entire variable domain, with the rest obtained from reference TRBV19 and TRBJ1-2, is as follows: DGGITQSPKYLFRKEGQNVTLSCEQNLNHDAMYWYRQDPGQGLRLIYYSQIVNDFQKGDIAEGYSVSREKKESFPLTVTSAQKNPTAFYLCASKETGDIYGYTFGSGTRLTVV.

This clone was detected only once. V usage is TRBV5-1 and J usage is TRBJ2-7; TRBD2 matches 8 bases. Germline trimming cut 5 bases from V and 2 bases from J; bases unmatched to any gene: 15. The CDR3 length is 17 residues. Per the germline V gene, CDR1 is SGHRS and CDR2 is YFSETQ. In DNA, the CDR3 is TGCGCCAGCAGAAAATCTATCGTTACTAGCGGACCCTACGAGCAGTACTTC. It yields the protein CASRKSIVTSGPYEQYF.

This clone was observed a handful of times. V usage is TRBV6-4 and J usage is TRBJ2-3; no definite D call. V gave up 0 bases and J gave up 5 bases, with 0 bases separating them. This CDR3 region has 11 residues. The germline CDR1 and CDR2 sequences are MRHNA and SNTAGT. This CDR3 reads CASSDSDTQYF. CDR3 bases: TGTGCCAGCAGTGACTCAGATACGCAGTATTTT.

This clone occurred once. The chain uses TRBV5-6 and TRBJ1-2, with a tentative D call TRBD1 (6 bases). CDR3 size: 16 residues. Trimming cost V 0 bases and J 4 bases, with 16 bases left between them. CDR1 is SGHDT, CDR2 YYEEEE, per germline. The CDR3 nucleotides are TGTGCCAGCAGCTTGGGGGACATCGCCTCGGGCTATGGCTACACCTTC. This gives the protein CASSLGDIASGYGYTF.

The chain employs TRBV5-1 and TRBJ2-5, with TRBD1 matching 7 bases. The CDR3 loop spans 15 amino acids. The V gene end was trimmed by 3 bases and the J gene end by 2 bases; junction bases not matched to a gene: 7. Germline V CDR1 and CDR2: SGHRS, YFSETQ. The chain's CDR3 is CASSSGSTGQETQYF. The CDR3 bases are TGCGCCAGCAGCTCTGGTTCGACAGGGCAAGAGACCCAGTACTTC.

This rearrangement joins TRBV11-2 to TRBJ2-3; TRBD1 might be the D (7 bases). Looked up from germline, CDR1 is SGHAT and CDR2 is FQNNGV. This CDR3 is 16 amino acids long. The V end was cut by 5 bases, the J end by 4 bases, with 19 bases between. CDR3: CASSLESGGGADTQYF. CDR3 nucleotides: TGTGCCAGCAGCCTCGAGAGCGGAGGGGGCGCAGATACGCAGTATTTT.

The gene calls are TRBV7-3 and TRBJ1-2; 9 nucleotides align to TRBD1. V shed 4 bases, J shed 6 bases, and the junction held 3 bases outside the gene matches. CDR3 length: 13 residues. The germline V gene encodes CDR1 SGHTA and CDR2 FQGTGA. CDR3 amino acids: CASSYTGGHGYTF. CDR3 nucleotide sequence: TGTGCCAGCAGCTATACAGGGGGCCATGGCTACACCTTC.

V usage is TRBV13 and J usage is TRBJ2-7; 9 bases agree with TRBD2. CDR3 length: 16 amino acids. V lost 0 bases and J lost 2; bases outside the gene matches: 5. Germline loops: CDR1 PRHDT, CDR2 FYEKMQ (reference sequence). DNA for the CDR3: TGTGCCAGCAGCTTAGGCCGACTAGCGGCCCCCTACGAGCAGTACTTC. Translated, it gives CASSLGRLAAPYEQYF.

This clone has more than one count but fewer than ten. This sequence joins TRBV6-4 and TRBJ1-1; no reliable D call. V shed 6 bases and J shed 3 bases, with 11 bases lying between them. The CDR3 has 13 amino acids. Germline V gene data show CDR1 as MRHNA and CDR2 as SNTAGT. The chain's CDR3 is CASSPEVDTEAFF. DNA for the CDR3: TGTGCCAGCAGCCCCGAGGTGGACACTGAAGCTTTCTTT.

Remarks on this clone: Additional DNA sequences in this sample encode the identical CDR3. V is TRBV2 and J is TRBJ2-3, with D perhaps matching TRBD1 (5 bases). Germline CDR1 and CDR2: SNHLY and FYNNEI. Trimming left V 3 bases short and J 3 bases short, with 10 bases between. The CDR3 is 14 residues long. This chain's CDR3 is CASSDQGGTDTQYF. DNA of the CDR3: TGTGCCAGCAGTGACCAGGGTGGAACAGATACGCAGTATTTT. Together with reference TRBV2 and TRBJ2-3, the CDR3 gives the full variable domain: EPEVTQTPSHQVTQMGQEVILRCVPISNHLYFYWYRQILGQKVEFLVSFYNNEISEKSEIFDDQFSVERPDGSNFTLKIRSTKLEDSAMYFCASSDQGGTDTQYFGPGTRLTVL.